Listed here are 6 T cell receptor beta chains from one sample, sequenced in a study of post-analysis software for immune sequencing data (dated by TCRdb to between 2014 and 2017). Here is what the overall study found, with its caveats: Four or five TRBV segments, including TRBV5-6, TRBV5-1 and TRBV20-1, were significantly more frequent in patients than controls.

Libraries were prepared through PCR. The listed sequencing device is Illumina HiSeq 2500. To reduce PCR and sequencing biases, unique molecular identifiers were built into the TCR beta cDNA libraries. TCRdb cleaned the public reads at Q25 with fastp, built clones with MiXCR and kept in-frame beta chains. A single entry per CDR3 protein holds the most common genes and DNA from its merged rows. The sample has hundreds of thousands of distinct CDR3 sequences on record, roughly three fifths of them singletons. About 10% of the sample lies in the top ten. For these TCRs, the target antigens are not known. The sample comprised blood. The receptors were gathered from a girl under 10 years old with multiple sclerosis.

Concerning this clonotype: Its ends do not fully match the called genes, so a read error is possible. This sequence joins TRBV29-1 and TRBJ2-1; 13 positions match TRBD2. Germline V lookup: CDR1 SQVTM, CDR2 ANQGSEA. This CDR3 has 19 amino acids. CDR3 in DNA: TGCAGCGTTACGGCTTGGACTAGCGGGAGAAATGGGCTTTCCAATGGGCAGTTCTTC. Translating it yields CSVTAWTSGRNGLSNGQFF.

This rearrangement joins TRBV12-3 or TRBV12-4 to TRBJ2-1; 13 bases match TRBD2. The junction had 4 bases not matched to a gene; V was cut back by 1 base and J by 4 bases. The CDR3 sequence is 17 residues long. CDR3 amino acids: CASSLGTSGSLYNEQFF. CDR3 DNA sequence: TGTGCCAGCAGTTTAGGGACTAGCGGGAGTCTTTACAATGAGCAGTTCTTC.

CDR3 in amino acids: CASSLDGGGTGGSSYTF. The CDR3 bases are TGTGCCAGCAGCTTAGACGGGGGCGGGACAGGGGGTAGTTCCTACACCTTC. V is TRBV7-2 and J is TRBJ1-2; 11 bases map to TRBD1. V lost 1 base to trimming and J lost 10 bases; unmatched junction nucleotides: 14. CDR1 is SGHTA and CDR2 is FQGNSA in the germline V gene. This CDR3 is built from 17 residues.

The chain couples TRBV5-5 to TRBJ2-1, with D perhaps given as TRBD1 or TRBD2 (7 bases each). Trimming left V 1 base short and J 8 bases short, with 16 bases between. The germline V gene has CDR1 SGHKS and CDR2 YYEKEE (reference sequence). This CDR3 region has 15 residues. DNA for the CDR3: TGTGCCAGCAGCTTGTCCAGGGGGAGGGTTCATGAGCAGTTCTTC. It encodes CASSLSRGRVHEQFF.

In the case of this clonotype: At one end the junction does not follow the germline gene, possibly because of a read error. The CDR3 DNA is TGTGTCAGCAGAACAGGAATCTACTACAATGAGCAGTTCTTC. This gives the protein CVSRTGIYYNEQFF. The chain uses TRBV6-2 or TRBV6-3 and TRBJ2-1; tentatively, D is TRBD1 (5 bases). CDR1 is MNHEY, CDR2 SVGEGT, per germline. CDR3 size: 14 residues.

A few counts support this clonotype. The chain has TRBV4-2 and TRBJ2-1; TRBD2 matches at 14 bases. The V gene end was trimmed by 4 bases and the J gene end by 9 bases; junction bases not matched to a gene: 5. The germline CDR1 and CDR2 sequences are LGHNA and YNFKEQ. The CDR3 length is 15 residues. This chain's CDR3 is CASSPRGLAGVEQFF. The CDR3 DNA reads as TGTGCCAGCAGCCCTCGGGGACTAGCGGGAGTTGAGCAGTTCTTC.